This paragraph reports one T cell receptor (beta chain). The data stem from a study of blood T cell repertoires in COVID-19. Method: immunoSEQ multiplex PCR; TCRdb's copy keeps in-frame clones and lacks some. The repertoire includes about 170,000 clones, more than 65% of them detected once, and roughly a tenth sits in the top ten. Germline V gene data show CDR1 as SGHNT and CDR2 as YYREEE (reference sequence). Trimming stripped 4 bases from V and 5 bases from J, with 9 bases between. The CDR3 totals 12 residues. The material sequenced was peripheral blood. The sequence was obtained from a woman over 75 with active or convalescent COVID-19. The chain is built from TRBV5-4 and TRBJ1-2; possibly TRBD1 for D (6 bases). This chain's CDR3 is CASSTGQYGYTF. CDR3 DNA: TGTGCCAGCAGCACCGGACAGTATGGCTACACCTTC.